This is a list of T cell receptor beta chains from one sample in a study of technical replicates of blood from several donors. Profiling relied on immunoSEQ multiplex PCR, and the TCRdb table lists in-frame clones only, not all of them. The sample yields tens of thousands of clones, around 83% seen once. The sample consisted of PBMCs. Every receptor here comes from a human donor in good health. Some clones in this sample may be carry-over from other donors' samples. CDR3s include the opening cysteine and the closing phenylalanine or tryptophan. D genes are given only for firm matches. Some rows have no size entry. The others give once, few or many, or a class for an expanded clone.

v_call	clone_size	d_call	j_call	cdr3_nt	cdr3_aa
TRBV6-5	.	TRBD1	TRBJ1-1	TGTGCCAGCAGTCCTAGGGGGACAGGGAGGACTGAAGCTTTCTTT	CASSPRGTGRTEAFF
TRBV6-5	.	TRBD2	TRBJ2-3	TGTGCCAGCAACCCTAGCGGGAGTTTCGCAGATACGCAGTATTTT	CASNPSGSFADTQYF
TRBV19	once	.	TRBJ1-1	TGTGCCAGTAGTATGGCGGCTCTTGTCGGCGCTGAAGCTTTCTTT	CASSMAALVGAEAFF
TRBV4-3	once	.	TRBJ1-2	TGCGCCAGCAGCCAAGAGGGGGGAAGAAGCGGCTACACCTTC	CASSQEGGRSGYTF
TRBV29-1	.	.	TRBJ2-5	TGCAGCGTTGCCAAAGAGACCCAGTACTTC	CSVAKETQYF
TRBV30	once	.	TRBJ1-2	TGTGCCTGGAGTCCCCAGGACTATGGCTACACCTTC	CAWSPQDYGYTF
TRBV5-1	.	TRBD2	TRBJ2-1	TGCGCCAGCAGCCGGACTAGCGGGGATAGCTCCTACAATGAGCAGTTCTTC	CASSRTSGDSSYNEQFF
TRBV1	.	.	TRBJ2-3	TGCACCAGCAGCCAAGAGGTAAGCGGGGGGGGAAACAGCACAGATACGCAGTATTTT	CTSSQEVSGGGNSTDTQYF
TRBV25-1	.	.	TRBJ1-4	TGTGCCAGCAGTGAACCGGGATCTAATGAAAAACTGTTTTTT	CASSEPGSNEKLFF
TRBV15	.	.	TRBJ1-1	TGTGCCACCAGCAGAGATGGCAGGAACACTGAAGCTTTCTTT	CATSRDGRNTEAFF
TRBV5-1	.	TRBD2	TRBJ2-3	TGCGCCAGCTCGGAAGGACTAGCTGCGGGAACAGATACGCAGTATTTT	CASSEGLAAGTDTQYF
TRBV4-1	.	TRBD1	TRBJ1-2	TGCGCCAGCAGCCAAGAAGGGACAGTCTATGGCTACACCTTC	CASSQEGTVYGYTF
TRBV5-1	once	TRBD1	TRBJ1-2	TGCGCCAGCAGCCCCGGACAGGGGGCAGGCTATGGCTACACCTTC	CASSPGQGAGYGYTF
TRBV18	.	TRBD2	TRBJ2-1	TGTGCCAGCTCACCGTGGCTAGCGGGAGAATCTGAGCAGTTCTTC	CASSPWLAGESEQFF
TRBV5-1	.	.	TRBJ2-7	TGCGCCAGCAGCTTACCATCAGGTACGGACGAGCAGTACTTC	CASSLPSGTDEQYF
TRBV2	.	TRBD2	TRBJ2-1	TGTGCCAGCGGGGAGTCTGAAGGACTAGCGGGAGCTGTCTACAATGAGCAGTTCTTC	CASGESEGLAGAVYNEQFF
TRBV11-3	.	.	TRBJ2-2	TGTGCCAGCTGTAGGGGCCACACCGGGGAGCTGTTTTTT	CASCRGHTGELFF
TRBV5-1	.	.	TRBJ2-1	TGCGCCAGCACCCTAAGGACTACCAACAATGAGCAGTTCTTC	CASTLRTTNNEQFF
TRBV18	.	TRBD1	TRBJ2-7	TGTGCCAGCTCACCGGGACAGGGCCTCTACGAGCAGTACTTC	CASSPGQGLYEQYF
TRBV15	.	.	TRBJ1-4	TGTGCCACCAGCAGAAGAGATCCTTATAATGAAAAACTGTTTTTT	CATSRRDPYNEKLFF
TRBV2	.	TRBD1	TRBJ1-1	TGTGCCAGCAGGACCGGACAGGGGAATGAAGCTTTCTTT	CASRTGQGNEAFF
TRBV5-1	.	.	TRBJ1-5	TGCGCCAGCAGCCACGGAGGGGCCCAATATAGCAATCAGCCCCAGCATTTT	CASSHGGAQYSNQPQHF
TRBV6-5	.	.	TRBJ2-1	TGTGCCAGCAGTTACTTACTAGATGACAATGAGCAGTTCTTC	CASSYLLDDNEQFF
TRBV5-6	.	.	TRBJ1-2	TGTGCCAGCAGCTCGGACAATGCGGGGTATGGCTACACCTTC	CASSSDNAGYGYTF
TRBV7-2	once	.	TRBJ2-3	TGTGCCAGTTCAATGGACTATACGGCAGATACGCAGTATTTT	CASSMDYTADTQYF
TRBV27	.	.	TRBJ2-7	TGTGCCAGCACAGGGGGGATGAGAAACGAGCAGTACTTC	CASTGGMRNEQYF
TRBV7-2	.	.	TRBJ2-7	TGTGCCAGCAGTCATCCCATCCTTGAGACACCATCCTACGAGCAGTACTTC	CASSHPILETPSYEQYF
TRBV5-1	once	TRBD2	TRBJ2-1	TGCGCCAGCAGCACGGAAAGGGGGCGGGGGGGCCGCAATGAGCAGTTCTTC	CASSTERGRGGRNEQFF